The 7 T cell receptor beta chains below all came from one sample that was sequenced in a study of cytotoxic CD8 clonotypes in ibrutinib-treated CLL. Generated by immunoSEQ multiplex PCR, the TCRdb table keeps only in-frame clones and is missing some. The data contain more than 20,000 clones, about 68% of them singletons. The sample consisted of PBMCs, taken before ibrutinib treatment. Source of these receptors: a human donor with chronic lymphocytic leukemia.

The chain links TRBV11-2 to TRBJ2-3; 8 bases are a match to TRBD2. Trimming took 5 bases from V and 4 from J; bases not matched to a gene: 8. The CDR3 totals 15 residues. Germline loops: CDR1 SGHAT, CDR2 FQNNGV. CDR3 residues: CASSAGTSLPDTQYF. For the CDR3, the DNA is TGTGCCAGCAGCGCCGGGACTAGTCTCCCAGATACGCAGTATTTT.

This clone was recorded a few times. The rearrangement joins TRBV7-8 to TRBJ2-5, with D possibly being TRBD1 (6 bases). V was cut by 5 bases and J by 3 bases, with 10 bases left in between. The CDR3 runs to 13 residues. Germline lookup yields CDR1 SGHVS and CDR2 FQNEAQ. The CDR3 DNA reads TGTGCCAGCAGCGCCCGGACAGAAGAGACCCAGTACTTC. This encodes CASSARTEETQYF.

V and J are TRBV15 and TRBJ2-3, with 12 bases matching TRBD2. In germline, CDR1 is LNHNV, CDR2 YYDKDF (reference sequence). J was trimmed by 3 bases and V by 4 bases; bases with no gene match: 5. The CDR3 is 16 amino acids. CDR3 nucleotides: TGTGCCACCAGCATACAACTAGCGGGAGGTACAGATACGCAGTATTTT. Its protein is CATSIQLAGGTDTQYF.

The CDR3 DNA reads as TGTGCCAGCAGCCGGGAAATGACCCTCCACTTT. This translates into CASSREMTLHF. V gene TRBV2 combines with J gene TRBJ1-6; D is unresolved. The V gene lost 6 bases and the J gene lost 14 bases, with 11 bases spanning the gap. The CDR3 runs to 11 residues. The V gene's germline CDR1 is SNHLY and CDR2 FYNNEI.

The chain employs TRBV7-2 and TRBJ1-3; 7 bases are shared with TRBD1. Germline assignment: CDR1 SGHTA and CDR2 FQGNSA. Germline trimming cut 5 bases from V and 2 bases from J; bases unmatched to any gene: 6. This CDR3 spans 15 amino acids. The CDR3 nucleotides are TGTGCCAGCAGCGCGAAAACAGGGGCTGGAAACACCATATATTTT. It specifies CASSAKTGAGNTIYF.

This chain's CDR3 is CASMRTGTDTQYF. CDR3 DNA: TGTGCCAGCATGCGGACAGGCACAGATACGCAGTATTTT. V gene TRBV6-5 combines with J gene TRBJ2-3; D possibly corresponds to TRBD1 (6 bases). Between the trimmed V and J ends, which lost 7 bases and 1 base, there was a span of 9 bases. Germline V gives CDR1 MNHEY, CDR2 SVGAGI. The CDR3 is 13 residues long.

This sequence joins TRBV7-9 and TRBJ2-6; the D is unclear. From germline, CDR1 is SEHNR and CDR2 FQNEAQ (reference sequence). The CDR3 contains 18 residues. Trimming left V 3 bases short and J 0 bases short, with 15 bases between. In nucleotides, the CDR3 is TGTGCCAGCAGCTTCAGGCAGGCTTACTACTCTGGGGCCAACGTCCTGACTTTC. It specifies CASSFRQAYYSGANVLTF. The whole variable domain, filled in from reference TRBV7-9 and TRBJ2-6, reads DTGVSQNPRHKITKRGQNVTFRCDPISEHNRLYWYRQTLGQGPEFLTYFQNEAQLEKSRLLSDRFSAERPKGSFSTLEIQRTEQGDSAMYLCASSFRQAYYSGANVLTFGAGSRLTVL.